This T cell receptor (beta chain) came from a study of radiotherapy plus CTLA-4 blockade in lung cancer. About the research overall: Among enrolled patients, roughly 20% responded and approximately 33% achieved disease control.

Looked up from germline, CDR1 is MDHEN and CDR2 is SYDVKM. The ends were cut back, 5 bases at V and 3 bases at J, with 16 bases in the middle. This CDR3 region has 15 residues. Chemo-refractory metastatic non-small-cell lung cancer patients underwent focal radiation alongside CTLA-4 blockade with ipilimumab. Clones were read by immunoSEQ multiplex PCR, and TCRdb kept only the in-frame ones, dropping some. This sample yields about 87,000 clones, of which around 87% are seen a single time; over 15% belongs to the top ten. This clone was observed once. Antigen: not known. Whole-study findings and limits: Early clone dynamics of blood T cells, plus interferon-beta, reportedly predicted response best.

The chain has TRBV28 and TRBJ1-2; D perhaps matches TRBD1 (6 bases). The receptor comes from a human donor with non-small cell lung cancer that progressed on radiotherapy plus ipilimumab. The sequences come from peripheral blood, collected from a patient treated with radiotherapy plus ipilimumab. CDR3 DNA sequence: TGTGCCAGCAGTCCGGGGGGCTCTGTTGACTATGGCTACACCTTC. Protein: CASSPGGSVDYGYTF.